The entry that follows covers one T cell receptor beta chain sequence. Its antigen has not been determined. The sample holds no much larger clone one base away, and base qualities are not on file. The library was prepared using the immunoSEQ multiplex PCR assay. For the multiplex PCR, a mixture combining 60 forward primers for TCR Vbeta segments and 13 reverse primers for TCR Jbeta segments was used. The CDR3 region of rearranged TCR beta genes was amplified from genomic DNA with a multiplex PCR assay. The Illumina HiSeq System was used to sequence the amplified TCR beta libraries as 87-base-pair reads. Per the source publication's procedure: Across the roughly 600 repertoires, a later analysis counted tens of millions of unique TCR beta chains, roughly 11 million of which were shared by at least two donors. A nearest-neighbor algorithm error-corrected the raw reads and collapsed the reads into unique sequences, merging closely related sequences to remove PCR and sequencing errors. V, D and J gene segments were assigned by aligning CDR3 sequences to IMGT reference sequences. For a sequence to be retained, at least a six-nucleotide match to both a V gene segment and a J gene segment was required. Rearrangements were called productive when the CDR3 lacked stop codons and stayed in frame with V and J; all others were non-productive. Following IMGT convention, CDR3 was defined as the stretch from the second conserved V-encoded cysteine up to the conserved J-encoded phenylalanine. In an earlier analysis of roughly 580 of the donors, sequences lacking an unambiguous match to a single V gene segment were excluded. An earlier analysis of a few hundred of the donors classified V segments as functional when productive rearrangements were above 56.7% and as segregating when the standard deviation between donors was above 5%. A statistical classification framework was developed to diagnose cytomegalovirus status using the catalog of TCR beta chain sequences. V and J gene assignment, in a later analysis, came from comparing TCR nucleotide sequences with IMGT/GENE-DB human TR gene sequences. A later analysis assigned CDR3 sequences and most-parsimonious VDJ recombination scenarios with the TCRdist pipeline. In a later analysis, each TCR beta chain was defined by its CDR3 amino acid sequence together with its V-gene family, and reads lacking a unique V-gene family were excluded. A later analysis removed 600 or so highly shared, low-generation-probability nucleotide sequences to deal with suspected cross-contamination and a sequencing artifact. In a later analysis, a clonal expansion index was calculated for each public chain from normalized within-repertoire ranks of inferred template counts. In a later analysis, generation probabilities were computed using a VDJ recombination model fitted to out-of-frame rearrangements, and the results were checked against IGoR. A later analysis scored TCR-TCR, TCR-HLA and TCR-CMV co-occurrence with hypergeometric tests, applying a repertoire-size bias correction to TCR pairs. A later analysis estimated false discovery rates by permuting HLA or CMV assignments 20 times. A later analysis grouped co-occurring TCRs with DBSCAN, adding TCRdist sequence similarity when clustering within HLA-allele-positive subsets. Repertoires with fewer than 30,000 or more than 120,000 public chains, plus five repertoires with anomalous nucleotide sharing, were excluded from co-occurrence clustering. TCRdb carries this immuneACCESS record with in-frame sequences only. Its versions omit some clonotypes, under half of them owing to an unresolved V gene in the studies checked, with the rest unexplained. V and J calls and clone size are given by that table; D and trimming were obtained from the DNA. The sample has tens of thousands of clones on record, over 65% of them singletons. 3% to 5% of the sample belongs to the ten largest clones.

The source of the sample is a study of cytomegalovirus exposure and HLA in healthy donors (dated by TCRdb to the late 2010s). About the investigation overall: According to an earlier analysis of 587 of the donors, some 180 million T cells yielded roughly 110 million unique TCR beta sequences and around 280 Gb of sequence data. In a later genetic analysis, genome-wide SNP genotypes for about three fifths of the roughly 670 donors were used, and that subset was treated as a discovery cohort. A later analysis re-examined previously published TCR beta repertoires from just over 650 donors and added high-resolution HLA genotyping to investigate patterns of TCR occurrence. An early release that covered 500 to 800 HLA-typed donors contained approximately 300 gigabases of sequencing data and around 85 million unique TCR sequences. To decide whether each TCR beta V gene segment behaved as functional or pseudogenic, an earlier analysis of approximately 590 of the donors relied on high-throughput TCR beta sequencing. The study used immunosequencing to profile the T cell repertoires of about 670 subjects and linked those repertoires to cytomegalovirus serostatus. The genetic ancestry cluster associated with self-reported Caucasian donors included approximately 85% of the approximately 430 genotyped donors. The later analysis used no new phenotypic data to find candidate immune exposures, relying instead on TCR beta sequences and their occurrence across donors. Donor age, sex, ethnicity and CMV serostatus were compiled together with the repertoire data. To predict cytomegalovirus infection status, the study combined high-throughput TCR immunosequencing, statistical association of individual TCRs with disease status, and machine learning. Across 398 genotyped donors of the cohort, an average of roughly 200,000 unique TCR beta nucleotide sequences per donor were sequenced, and roughly a sixth of those sequences were non-productive. Besides the first cohort of approximately 670 subjects, a separate validation cohort made up of over a hundred different subjects was used. The study was designed to test whether signatures of past pathogen exposure could be identified by cataloging public T cell receptors. Typing coverage varied by locus: roughly 620-640 donors for A, B, C, DRB1 and DQB1; 500 to 550 for DQA1; approximately 570 for DPA1; about 450 for DPB1. Every repertoire in the discovery cohort had been generated on one and the same sequencing platform. Both class I and class II loci were covered by HLA typing, at four-digit resolution. Roughly 5 DR-DQ haplotypes were handled as single units for association and clustering because linkage in the cohort was strong.

What the work shows at the level of the full study, not this receptor alone: According to a later analysis, TCR association rates differed among HLA loci, with DRB1 alleles showing the most associated TCRs and HLA-C alleles showing the fewest. Because some donors lacked HLA typing at each locus, the association tests relied only on the typed subset. In a later analysis, some 17,000 TCR beta sequences were associated with specific HLA alleles at a false discovery rate of 0.05. A later genetic analysis reported fewer N-insertions in productive TCRs among donors in an Asian-associated ancestry cluster than the roughly 670-donor mean. It was suggested by the authors that the approach could potentially be generalized to other disease states and immunological phenotypes. A later analysis reported that several top co-occurrence clusters appeared linked to parvovirus B19, influenza, CMV and Epstein-Barr virus. Broadly in line with IMGT annotations, most TCR beta V segments showed up in productive rearrangements about 87% or about 30% of the time in an earlier analysis of under 700 of the donors. The study listed 150 to 200 TCR beta chains as associated with cytomegalovirus. The cohort was sequenced for TCR beta chains only, and without alpha or paired-chain data the features that could be detected were limited. In a later analysis, HLA-associated TCR beta chains were found to be more clonally expanded and to have lower generation probabilities than equally common non-associated chains. The only immune exposure information available for the cohort was CMV serostatus. A further reported finding was that TCR beta sequences accurately predicted the HLA-A and HLA-B alleles for most subjects in the first cohort. Three of the identified cytomegalovirus-associated TCR beta chains were confirmed in vitro to be specific for cytomegalovirus antigens. Most TCR sequences were seen in very few donors, while some public TCRs were found in many individuals. Linkage disequilibrium might explain the correlated functional status among segregating V segments, but an unknown experimental factor could not be ruled out. Roughly uniform sequencing depth across donors was assumed in presence/absence analyses, although this assumption may not hold. The earlier analysis of around 600 of the donors excluded about 16 rarely observed V segments, including chromosome 9 orphons, because counts were too low. When HLA alleles, especially DR and DQ, strongly co-occurred, attributing TCR associations to individual alleles was difficult. Cytomegalovirus status was reported to be diagnosed by the classifier with high specificity and sensitivity in both the original and validation cohorts. A later analysis found that most CMV-associated TCR beta chains appeared HLA-restricted, with HLA associations seemingly driven largely by CMV exposure. Some IMGT-functional V segments, including TRBV6-2 and TRBV6-3, could not be distinguished by the 87-base-pair reads and were therefore excluded. A later genetic analysis associated a missense DCLRE1C variant with V-gene and J-gene trimming of TCR beta chains, and an independent cohort replicated the association. A cluster of highly shared sequence variants was judged likely to be a technical artifact of the sequencing pipeline.

For CDR1 and CDR2, the germline V gene lists SGHRS and YFSETQ. Measured from the cysteine to the phenylalanine, the CDR3 is 15 residues long. The kept DNA is CDR3 alone, 45 bases in frame from the first base. In total, just over 650 healthy bone marrow donors made up the cohort. At the time of sampling, every cohort member was nominally healthy, though immune exposures that went unrecorded were likely present. The donor tested CMV seronegative, placing the donor among the 350 or so seronegative members of the cohort. Every donor gave a peripheral blood sample, and the peripheral blood mononuclear cells from that sample were used for TCR beta sequencing. Genomic DNA was extracted from the blood cell samples with the Qiagen DNeasy Blood Extraction Kit.

The receptor comes from a man aged 30 to 45 in good health and CMV-seronegative. Sequencing was performed on PBMCs. This receptor chain uses TRBV5-1 and TRBJ2-5; TRBD1 might be the D gene, on 5 matching bases. The J call may be faulty, since TRBJ2-7 better matches the DNA end. The DNA is TGCGCCAGCAGCTTCCCGGGCAGGGCCCCGCCCGAGCAGTACTTC. This yields the protein CASSFPGRAPPEQYF.